The source of this TCR beta chain is a study of T cells in localized non-small cell lung cancer. Overall study results and limits: Heterogeneity within the tumor remains possible, as just one region underwent sequencing. Highest T cell clonality was seen in uninvolved adjacent lung, surpassing that measured in tumor. Density of T cells in blood, when higher, went with longer overall survival.

The CDR3 has 16 amino acids. V was clipped by 1 base and J by 5 bases; unmatched bases: 4. Looked up from germline, CDR1 is MGHRA and CDR2 is YSYEKL. Using immunoSEQ multiplex PCR, the repertoire was profiled, and TCRdb retains in-frame clones only, with some absent. The table has tens of thousands of clones, roughly nine tenths seen once. A note on this clone: Its target is not known.

The rearrangement links TRBV4-1 to TRBJ2-2; 10 bases are a match to TRBD2. This TCR derives from a woman aged 35 to 70 with stage II lung adenocarcinoma. The source was PBMCs, collected before any cancer treatment. This chain's CDR3 is CASSQVKRGGTGELFF. CDR3 in DNA: TGCGCCAGCAGCCAAGTTAAGCGGGGGGGGACCGGGGAGCTGTTTTTT.